Following are 27 T cell receptor beta chains from one sample sequenced in a study of blood T cell repertoires in COVID-19 (dated by TCRdb to the early 2020s). Receptors were amplified or captured by the immunoSEQ multiplex PCR assay. The table was pulled from immuneACCESS by TCRdb, which kept in-frame rearrangements only. Such tables lose some clones; where checked, under half of the loss comes from unresolved V genes, and the rest has no known cause. This sample is represented by about 300,000 clones; about 87% of them were singletons. 1.5% to 2% of the sample belongs to the ten largest clones. The sequencing sample was made of peripheral blood. Receptors originate from a woman aged 25 to 39 with COVID-19, enrolled during active disease.

V usage is TRBV4-3 and J usage is TRBJ2-1, with D possibly being TRBD2 (5 bases). Germline CDR1 is LGHNA and CDR2 is YSLEER. The germline V and J ends were trimmed by 1 base and 7 bases, with 11 bases remaining between them. This CDR3 region has 14 residues. CDR3: CASSQVGQRNEQFF. The CDR3 DNA follows: TGCGCCAGCAGCCAAGTGGGTCAGCGGAATGAGCAGTTCTTC.

This chain uses TRBV5-4 with TRBJ2-1; no reliable D call. The CDR3 length is 13 residues. V lost 4 bases and J 10 bases, leaving 15 bases between the germline ends. CDR1 and CDR2 (germline): SGHNT, YYREEE (reference sequence). The CDR3 DNA sequence: TGTGCCAGCAGCCTCCGGAGTTTCCAAGAGCAGTTCTTC. This sequence encodes CASSLRSFQEQFF.

The chain is built from TRBV5-1 and TRBJ2-3, with 9 bases identical to TRBD1. Trimming took 5 bases from V and 3 from J; bases not matched to a gene: 7. The CDR3 is 15 residues long. Germline-derived CDR1 and CDR2 are SGHRS and YFSETQ. The CDR3 reads CASSYGQGRTDTQYF. CDR3 coding DNA: TGCGCCAGCAGTTACGGACAGGGGAGGACAGATACGCAGTATTTT.

The V and J genes are TRBV28 and TRBJ2-2, with a possible D match to TRBD1 (6 bases). Deletions cut 5 bases from V and 7 bases from J, with 17 bases between. Germline V lookup: CDR1 MDHEN, CDR2 SYDVKM. The CDR3 length is 15 residues. The DNA for the CDR3 is TGTGCCAGCAGTCCAGGACAGAAGTTGGGCGGGGAGCTGTTTTTT. Amino acids: CASSPGQKLGGELFF.

The V call is TRBV24-1, the J call TRBJ2-2; TRBD1 matches 9 bases. The V segment lost 5 bases and the J segment 5 bases; nucleotides outside the gene matches: 11. CDR1 is KGHDR, CDR2 SFDVKD, per germline. The CDR3 is made up of 17 amino acids. CDR3 loop: CATSASPGTGPTGELFF. The CDR3 DNA sequence: TGTGCCACCAGTGCTTCCCCCGGGACAGGGCCAACCGGGGAGCTGTTTTTT.

V gene TRBV19 combines with J gene TRBJ2-1; 8 bases agree with TRBD1. Germline CDR1 reads LNHDA; CDR2 reads SQIVND (reference sequence). The ends lost 7 bases at V and 7 bases at J; junction bases unmatched: 9. The CDR3 length is 14 residues. The CDR3 protein is CASIAGGGENEQFF. The CDR3 nucleotides read TGTGCCAGTATTGCAGGGGGCGGAGAGAATGAGCAGTTCTTC.

The chain has TRBV7-2 and TRBJ1-5; D is uncertain. CDR3 size: 13 residues. Trimming took 3 bases from V and 5 from J, leaving 8 bases between them. Per germline, CDR1 SGHTA and CDR2 FQGNSA. Written as DNA, the CDR3 is TGTGCCAGCAGCTTGGGCAGAGATCAGCCCCAGCATTTT. Translating gives CASSLGRDQPQHF.

The chain links TRBV28 to TRBJ2-2; TRBD1 is a possible D gene (5 bases). V lost 3 bases to trimming and J lost 0 bases, with 11 bases between them. The germline V gene encodes CDR1 MDHEN and CDR2 SYDVKM. The CDR3 is 16 residues long. DNA of the CDR3: TGTGCCAGCAGTTTCTTAAGGGGCACGAACACCGGGGAGCTGTTTTTT. Translation gives CASSFLRGTNTGELFF.

The chain combines TRBV2 with TRBJ1-4; D is perhaps TRBD1 (5 bases). V dropped 4 bases and J dropped 10 bases, with 22 bases sitting between them. Germline assignment: CDR1 SNHLY and CDR2 FYNNEI. CDR3 length equals 16 residues. CDR3 DNA: TGTGCCAGCAGTGTTTTGGAGGGGCCTCCCGTTGGAAAACTGTTTTTT. Its protein product is CASSVLEGPPVGKLFF.

On this clone itself: Other nucleotide sequences from this sample produce the same CDR3. The chain uses TRBV5-1 and TRBJ1-6; unclear D gene. Germline V gives CDR1 SGHRS, CDR2 YFSETQ. With 0 bases removed from V and 0 bases from J, the gap between germline ends came to 7 bases. This CDR3 contains 16 residues. Written as DNA, the CDR3 is TGCGCCAGCAGCTTGGGAGGAAGCTCCTATAATTCACCCCTCCACTTT. The encoded protein is CASSLGGSSYNSPLHF. Supplemented by reference TRBV5-1 and TRBJ1-6, the full variable domain reads KAGVTQTPRYLIKTRGQQVTLSCSPISGHRSVSWYQQTPGQGLQFLFEYFSETQRNKGNFPGRFSGRQFSNSRSEMNVSTLELGDSALYLCASSLGGSSYNSPLHFGNGTRLTVT.

The chain combines TRBV7-2 with TRBJ1-6; tentatively, D is TRBD1 (6 bases). The length of the CDR3 is 17 residues. The germline V gene has CDR1 SGHTA and CDR2 FQGNSA. V lost 6 bases and J 7 bases, leaving 22 bases between the germline ends. The CDR3 DNA reads as TGTGCCAGCAGGGACGTGTGGGGGACATTTCAAAATTCACCCCTCCACTTT. Translating it yields CASRDVWGTFQNSPLHF.

In DNA, the CDR3 is TGTGCCAGCAGCATACGACAAGGCCTCCCATACAATGAGCAGTTCTTC. It is translated as CASSIRQGLPYNEQFF. The chain carries TRBV7-9 and TRBJ2-1; D unresolved. V shed 5 bases and J shed 4 bases, with 18 bases lying between them. The CDR3 extends over 16 amino acids. Looked up from germline, CDR1 is SEHNR and CDR2 is FQNEAQ (reference sequence).

The chain recombines TRBV27 with TRBJ1-6, with 9 bases matching TRBD1. With V trimmed by 8 bases and J by 7 bases, 15 bases remained unmatched. The CDR3 runs 17 residues. Germline CDR1 is MNHEY and CDR2 is SMNVEV (reference sequence). CDR3 bases: TGTGCCAGCTCGGGGGGGGACAGGGCGATTTACAATTCACCCCTCCACTTT. Encoded protein: CASSGGDRAIYNSPLHF.

The J gene is TRBJ1-4, the V gene TRBV7-9; D might be TRBD1 (6 bases). The V end lost 5 bases, the J end lost 3 bases, and 13 bases lay between the germline ends. CDR1 and CDR2 from the germline V gene are SEHNR and FQNEAQ (reference sequence). The CDR3 loop spans 15 amino acids. The CDR3 protein is CASSPDRLSNEKLFF. The CDR3 nucleotides are TGTGCCAGCAGCCCCGACAGGCTTTCTAATGAAAAACTGTTTTTT. The whole variable domain, filled in from reference TRBV7-9 and TRBJ1-4, reads DTGVSQNPRHKITKRGQNVTFRCDPISEHNRLYWYRQTLGQGPEFLTYFQNEAQLEKSRLLSDRFSAERPKGSFSTLEIQRTEQGDSAMYLCASSPDRLSNEKLFFGSGTQLSVL.

A note on this clone: At the DNA level, this CDR3 is encoded by other sequences in the same sample as well. This rearrangement joins TRBV9 to TRBJ2-3; D remains ambiguous. CDR3 length: 15 amino acids. Per the germline V gene, CDR1 is SGDLS and CDR2 is YYNGEE. The germline V and J ends were trimmed by 1 base and 3 bases, with 12 bases remaining between them. The CDR3 loop is CASSVLVGGTDTQYF. Written as DNA, the CDR3 is TGTGCCAGCAGCGTACTAGTAGGTGGTACAGATACGCAGTATTTT.

This clone was detected once. CDR3 bases: TGTGCCTGGAGTGTAGGGACAGGGGACCAGCCCCAGCATTTT. Translation gives CAWSVGTGDQPQHF. The V and J genes are TRBV30 and TRBJ1-5, with TRBD1 matching 10 bases. CDR1 is GTSNPN, CDR2 SVGIG, per germline (reference sequence). This CDR3 region has 14 residues. V shed 0 bases, J shed 7 bases, and the junction held 3 bases outside the gene matches.

This chain joins TRBV2 and TRBJ1-5, with TRBD1 identical over 7 bases. V shed 3 bases and J 6 bases; nucleotides not matched to a gene: 5. CDR1 and CDR2 from the germline V gene are SNHLY and FYNNEI. This CDR3 spans 14 amino acids. The CDR3 sequence: CASSDLGGSQPQHF. The CDR3 DNA is TGTGCCAGCAGTGATCTAGGGGGCAGTCAGCCCCAGCATTTT.

Many counts were recorded for this clone. The chain joins TRBV7-9 to TRBJ2-1, with 16 bases identical to TRBD2. V lost 4 bases and J lost 12; bases outside the gene matches: 6. The CDR3 is 15 residues long. CDR1 and CDR2 (germline): SEHNR, FQNEAQ (reference sequence). The CDR3 reads CASSSEGLAGGRQFF. In DNA form, the CDR3 reads TGTGCCAGCAGCTCAGAGGGACTAGCGGGGGGGCGGCAGTTCTTC.

The chain recombines TRBV6-5 with TRBJ1-2; a weak D match, TRBD1 (6 bases). The CDR3 is 13 amino acids. Per the germline V gene, CDR1 is MNHEY and CDR2 is SVGAGI. The germline V and J ends were trimmed by 6 bases and 3 bases, with 11 bases remaining between them. The CDR3 bases are TGTGCCAGCAGGAAACAGGGTGACTATGGCTACACCTTC. Protein sequence: CASRKQGDYGYTF.

This chain uses TRBV5-1 with TRBJ2-5; tentatively, D is TRBD1 (5 bases). V was cut by 1 base and J by 2 bases, with 6 bases left in between. The germline CDR1 and CDR2 sequences are SGHRS and YFSETQ. The CDR3 extends over 13 amino acids. CDR3 sequence reads: CASSLKGQETQYF. DNA of the CDR3: TGCGCCAGCAGCTTGAAGGGGCAAGAGACCCAGTACTTC.

V usage is TRBV19 and J usage is TRBJ2-2, with TRBD1 matching 11 bases. CDR3 length: 14 residues. Germline V lookup: CDR1 LNHDA, CDR2 SQIVND (reference sequence). The junction had 5 bases not matched to a gene; V was cut back by 10 bases and J by 4 bases. CDR3 sequence: CATAGQGGTGELFF. The CDR3 DNA follows: TGTGCCACTGCGGGACAGGGGGGCACCGGGGAGCTGTTTTTT.

The chain has TRBV5-4 and TRBJ1-1, with D tentatively TRBD1 (5 bases). V was trimmed by 6 bases and J by 8 bases, leaving 20 bases between them. This CDR3 has 14 amino acids. Germline V gene data show CDR1 as SGHNT and CDR2 as YYREEE (reference sequence). As DNA, the CDR3 is TGTGCCAGCAAAGAAAACCTCGCAAGGGGAGAAGCTTTCTTT. As protein: CASKENLARGEAFF.

This clone has only one observation. The chain employs TRBV12-5 and TRBJ1-5, with D possibly being TRBD1 (5 bases). The CDR3 is 17 residues long. Germline V gene sequence: CDR1 LGHNT, CDR2 FRNRAP. V dropped 0 bases and J dropped 6 bases, with 18 bases sitting between them. CDR3 residues: CASGLVSRQGLPQPQHF. Written as DNA, the CDR3 is TGTGCTAGTGGTTTGGTATCACGGCAGGGCCTACCTCAGCCCCAGCATTTT. The full variable domain, rest sourced from reference TRBV12-5 and TRBJ1-5, is DARVTQTPRHKVTEMGQEVTMRCQPILGHNTVFWYRQTMMQGLELLAYFRNRAPLDDSGMPKDRFSAEMPDATLATLKIQPSEPRDSAVYFCASGLVSRQGLPQPQHFGDGTRLSIL.

This chain uses TRBV6-5 with TRBJ2-7, with TRBD2 matching over 9 bases. Germline V gene data show CDR1 as MNHEY and CDR2 as SVGAGI. The CDR3 consists of 15 residues. Unmatched junction bases numbered 15, after V lost 8 bases and J lost 7 bases. CDR3 sequence reads: CASSLRGRGDREQYF. The DNA of the CDR3 is TGTGCCAGCTCCCTCCGCGGGAGGGGGGATAGGGAGCAGTACTTC.

V is TRBV5-1 and J is TRBJ1-2, with unresolved D. Trimming left V 0 bases short and J 8 bases short, with 17 bases between. Germline CDR1 reads SGHRS; CDR2 reads YFSETQ. This CDR3 is built from 15 residues. CDR3 loop: CASSLAYALSLGYTF. DNA of the CDR3: TGCGCCAGCAGCTTGGCCTATGCCCTTTCCCTCGGCTACACCTTC.

This chain uses TRBV19 with TRBJ1-1, with D tentatively TRBD1 (5 bases). V lost 0 bases and J 6 bases, leaving 8 bases between the germline ends. This CDR3 contains 13 residues. Germline CDR1 and CDR2: LNHDA and SQIVND (reference sequence). Here the CDR3 reads CASSIDGGSEAFF. CDR3 in DNA: TGTGCCAGTAGTATAGATGGGGGGTCTGAAGCTTTCTTT.

This chain uses TRBV6-5 with TRBJ2-5, with 7 positions matching TRBD1. With 5 bases clipped from V and 2 bases from J, the junction kept 8 bases outside the gene matches. Germline values: CDR1 MNHEY, CDR2 SVGAGI. The CDR3 extends over 15 amino acids. The CDR3 loop reads CASSRGTDPQETQYF. The CDR3 DNA is TGTGCCAGCAGTCGAGGGACAGATCCACAAGAGACCCAGTACTTC.